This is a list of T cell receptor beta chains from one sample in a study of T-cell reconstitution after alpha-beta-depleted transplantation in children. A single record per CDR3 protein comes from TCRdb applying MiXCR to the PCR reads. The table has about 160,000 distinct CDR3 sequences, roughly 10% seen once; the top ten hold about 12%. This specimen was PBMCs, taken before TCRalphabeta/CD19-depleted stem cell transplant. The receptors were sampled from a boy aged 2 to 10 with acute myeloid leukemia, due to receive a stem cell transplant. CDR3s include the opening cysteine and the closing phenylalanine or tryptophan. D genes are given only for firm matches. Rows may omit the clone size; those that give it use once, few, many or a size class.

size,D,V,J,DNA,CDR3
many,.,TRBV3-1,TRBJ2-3,TGTGCCAGCAGCCCCCTGGGGGGGGCTAGCACAGATACGCAGTATTTT,CASSPLGGASTDTQYF
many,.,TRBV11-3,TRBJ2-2,TGTGCCAGCAGCTTATGGACAGTGGACAACACCGGGGAGCTGTTTTTT,CASSLWTVDNTGELFF
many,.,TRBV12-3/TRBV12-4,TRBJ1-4,TGTGCCAGCAGTTCCACAGGGTTACGGGAAAAACTGTTTTTT,CASSSTGLREKLFF
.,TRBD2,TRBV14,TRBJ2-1,TGTGCCAGCAGCCCAGTAGCGGGACCTAACTACAATGAGCAGTTCTTC,CASSPVAGPNYNEQFF
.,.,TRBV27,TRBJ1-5,TGTGCCAGCAGTTTCCCTTCCGGCCCCAATAGCAATCAGCCCCAGCATTTT,CASSFPSGPNSNQPQHF
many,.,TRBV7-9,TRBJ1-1,TGTGCCAGCAGCCCGCGGGGCCAGAACACTGAAGCTTTCTTT,CASSPRGQNTEAFF
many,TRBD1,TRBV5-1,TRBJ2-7,TGCGCCAGCAGCTGGACAGGGGACTCCTACGAGCAGTACTTC,CASSWTGDSYEQYF
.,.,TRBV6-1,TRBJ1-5,TGTGCCAGCAGTCAATCAGGGATCAATCAGCCCCAGCATTTT,CASSQSGINQPQHF
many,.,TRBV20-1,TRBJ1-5,TGCAGTGCCCCAGGGTCGGTGGGTCAGCCCCAGCATTTT,CSAPGSVGQPQHF
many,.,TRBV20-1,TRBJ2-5,TGCAGTGCTAGAGATCCGGGGAGGGGGGAGACCCAGTACTTC,CSARDPGRGETQYF
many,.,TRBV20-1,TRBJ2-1,TGCAGTGCTAGAGAGGGGGACACCGGCCAACACTCCTACAATGAGCAGTTCTTC,CSAREGDTGQHSYNEQFF
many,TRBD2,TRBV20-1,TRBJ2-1,TGCAGTGCCACCGGGACTAGCAACTCCTACAATGAGCAGTTCTTC,CSATGTSNSYNEQFF
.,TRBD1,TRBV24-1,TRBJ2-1,TGTGCCACCAGTGATTTCTGGACACCCGGACAGGGCCGACTCTGTTCCTACAATGAGCAGTTCTTC,CATSDFWTPGQGRLCSYNEQFF
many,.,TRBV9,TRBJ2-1,TGTGCCAGCAGCGTAGCGGCGGGGATAGGCTACAATGAGCAGTTCTTC,CASSVAAGIGYNEQFF
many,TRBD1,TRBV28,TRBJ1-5,TGTGCCAGCAGCCCCGGGACAGGTAATCAGCCCCAGCATTTT,CASSPGTGNQPQHF
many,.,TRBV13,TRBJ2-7,TGTGCCAGCAGCTTAGGGATCGAGCAGTACTTC,CASSLGIEQYF
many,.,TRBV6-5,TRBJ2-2,TGTGCCAGCAGTTACTCCTCGGGACACGGCACCGGGGAGCTGTTTTTT,CASSYSSGHGTGELFF
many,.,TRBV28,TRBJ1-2,TGTGCCAGCAGTTACGATCGGGGGATTCGGGGCTACACCTTC,CASSYDRGIRGYTF
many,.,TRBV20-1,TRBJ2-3,TGCAGTGCTAGAGATCAAACGGGAGCAGATACGCAGTATTTT,CSARDQTGADTQYF
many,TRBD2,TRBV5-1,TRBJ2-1,TGCGCCAGCAGCTTGATAGCGGGGGACTACAATGAGCAGTTCTTC,CASSLIAGDYNEQFF
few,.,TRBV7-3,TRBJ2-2,TGTGCCAGCAGCGATGAGGGGGTCGGGGAGCTGTTTTTT,CASSDEGVGELFF
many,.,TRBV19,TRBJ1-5,TGTGCCAGTAGTATCGGGATGCGGGGTGTCGGCAATCAGCCCCAGCATTTT,CASSIGMRGVGNQPQHF
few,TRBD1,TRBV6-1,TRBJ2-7,TGTGCCAGCAGTCGGGGACAGGGTCTTGGCGAGCAGTACTTC,CASSRGQGLGEQYF
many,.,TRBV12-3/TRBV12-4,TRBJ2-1,TGTGCCAGCAGTTTAGGTCAGGGAAACCCCCGATACAATGAGCAGTTCTTC,CASSLGQGNPRYNEQFF
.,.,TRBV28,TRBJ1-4,TGTGCCAGCAGTTTATGGGAGGAAAAACTGTTTTTT,CASSLWEEKLFF
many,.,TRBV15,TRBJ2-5,TGTGCCACCAGCAGAGGTGGAGAGACCCAGTACTTC,CATSRGGETQYF
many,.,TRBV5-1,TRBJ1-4,TGCGCCAGCAGCTTGGCTTGGGGCCTTGAAAAACTGTTTTTT,CASSLAWGLEKLFF
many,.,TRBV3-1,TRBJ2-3,TGTGCCAGCAGCCAAGGGCCAGGAGGGAGATATACGCAGTATTTT,CASSQGPGGRYTQYF
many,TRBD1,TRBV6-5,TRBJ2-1,TGTGCCAGCAGTTTAGGGGGCCAGGCCTACAATGAGCAGTTCTTC,CASSLGGQAYNEQFF
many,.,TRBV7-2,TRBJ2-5,TGTGCCAGCAGAACCGTCGCGACAGCCGTACAAGAGACCCAGTACTTC,CASRTVATAVQETQYF
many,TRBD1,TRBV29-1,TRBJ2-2,TGCAGCGTCGGGACAGGGAGCGTCGGCACCGGGGAGCTGTTTTTT,CSVGTGSVGTGELFF
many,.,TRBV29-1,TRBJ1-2,TGCAGCGTTGATGGCTACACCTTC,CSVDGYTF
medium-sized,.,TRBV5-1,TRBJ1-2,TGCGCCAGCAGCTTGGCCGACCCCAAAGACTATGGCTACACCTTC,CASSLADPKDYGYTF
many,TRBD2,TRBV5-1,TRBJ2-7,TGCGCCAGCAGCTTTGCGACTAGCGGGAGAAACTACGAGCAGTACTTC,CASSFATSGRNYEQYF
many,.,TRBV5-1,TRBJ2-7,TGCGCCAGCAGCTTGGATGGGGACCCGGATTACGAGCAGTACTTC,CASSLDGDPDYEQYF
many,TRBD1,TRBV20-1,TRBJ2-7,TGCAGTGCTAGGGGGCCGGGGACAGGTAACTACGAGCAGTACTTC,CSARGPGTGNYEQYF
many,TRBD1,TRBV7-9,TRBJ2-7,TGTGCCAGCAGCCCAGACAGGGTCGAGATTCCCGAGCAGTACTTC,CASSPDRVEIPEQYF
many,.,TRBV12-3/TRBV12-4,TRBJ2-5,TGTGCCAGCAGCCGTTCAGGACAGTTTCAAGAGACCCAGTACTTC,CASSRSGQFQETQYF
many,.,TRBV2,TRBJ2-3,TGTGCCAGCAGTGTGAGCCAGCGCACAGATACGCAGTATTTT,CASSVSQRTDTQYF
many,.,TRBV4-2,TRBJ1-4,TGTGCCAGCAGCCGCCCTACAAGACAGGCTGGGGAAAAACTGTTTTTT,CASSRPTRQAGEKLFF
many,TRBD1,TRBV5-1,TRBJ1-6,TGCGCCAGCAGCTTGGGCCCGACAGGGGGCCCTTCACCCCTCCACTTT,CASSLGPTGGPSPLHF
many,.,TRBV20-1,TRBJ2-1,TGCAGTGCTAGCGGTGACAATGAGCAGTTCTTC,CSASGDNEQFF
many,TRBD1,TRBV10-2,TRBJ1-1,TGCGCCAGCATTGAGTCGGGACAGGGCGCTGAAGCTTTCTTT,CASIESGQGAEAFF
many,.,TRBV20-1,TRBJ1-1,TGCAGTGCGCCGGGTGGGAGCGATGCAGCTTTCTTT,CSAPGGSDAAFF
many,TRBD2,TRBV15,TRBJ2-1,TGTGCCACCAGCAGAGAATTCCCGGGGCTAGCGGGAGGGCCCTACAATGAGCAGTTCTTC,CATSREFPGLAGGPYNEQFF
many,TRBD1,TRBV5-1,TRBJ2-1,TGCGCCAGCAGCCCAGGACAGGGTTACAATGAGCAGTTCTTC,CASSPGQGYNEQFF
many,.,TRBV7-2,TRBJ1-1,TGTGCCAGCAGCATATACGTTGCACCAGGGGCCACTGAAGCTTTCTTT,CASSIYVAPGATEAFF
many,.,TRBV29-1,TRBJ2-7,TGCAGCGCCCAAGTAGGGTTCTACGAGCAGTACTTC,CSAQVGFYEQYF
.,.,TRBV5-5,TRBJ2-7,TGTGCCAGCAGCCCGGGGATGATATCCTACGAGCAGTACTTC,CASSPGMISYEQYF
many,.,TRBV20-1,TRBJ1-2,TGCAGTGCCCCCGCGCTGGGGAACTATGGCTACACCTTC,CSAPALGNYGYTF